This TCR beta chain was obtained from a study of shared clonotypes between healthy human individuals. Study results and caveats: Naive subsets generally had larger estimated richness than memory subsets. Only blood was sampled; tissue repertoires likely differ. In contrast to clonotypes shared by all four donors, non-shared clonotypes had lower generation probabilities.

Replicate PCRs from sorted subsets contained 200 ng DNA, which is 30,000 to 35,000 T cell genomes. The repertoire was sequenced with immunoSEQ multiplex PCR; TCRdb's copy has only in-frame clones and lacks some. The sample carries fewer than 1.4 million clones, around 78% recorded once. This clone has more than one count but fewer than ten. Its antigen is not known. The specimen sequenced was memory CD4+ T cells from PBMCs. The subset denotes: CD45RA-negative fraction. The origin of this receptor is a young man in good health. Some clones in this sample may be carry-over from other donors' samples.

The chain's CDR3 is CASSRGQAPIYGYTF. DNA of the CDR3: TGTGCCAGCAGCCGAGGACAGGCGCCAATCTATGGCTACACCTTC. V usage is TRBV7-9 and J usage is TRBJ1-2, with TRBD1 matching 7 bases. V dropped 5 bases and J dropped 4; count of bases not matched to a gene: 10. The CDR3 contains 15 residues. The germline gives CDR1 SEHNR, CDR2 FQNEAQ (reference sequence).